The present TCR beta chain was sequenced within a study of blood T cell repertoires in COVID-19. The germline V and J ends were trimmed by 3 bases and 0 bases, with 11 bases remaining between them. Germline V gene data show CDR1 as LNHDA and CDR2 as SQIVND (reference sequence). The CDR3 consists of 16 residues. Only in-frame clones appear in the TCRdb table, and some are missing; sequencing was by immunoSEQ multiplex PCR. The repertoire holds hundreds of thousands of clones, with around 87% as singletons. V and J are TRBV19 and TRBJ2-2; maybe TRBD2 (5 bases). The sequenced sample consisted of PBMCs or T cells enriched from blood (not recorded which). This TCR derives from a woman aged 50 to 65 who had recovered from COVID-19. This CDR3 reads CASSIGAGSNTGELFF. CDR3 DNA: TGTGCCAGTAGTATTGGTGCGGGTTCGAACACCGGGGAGCTGTTTTTT.